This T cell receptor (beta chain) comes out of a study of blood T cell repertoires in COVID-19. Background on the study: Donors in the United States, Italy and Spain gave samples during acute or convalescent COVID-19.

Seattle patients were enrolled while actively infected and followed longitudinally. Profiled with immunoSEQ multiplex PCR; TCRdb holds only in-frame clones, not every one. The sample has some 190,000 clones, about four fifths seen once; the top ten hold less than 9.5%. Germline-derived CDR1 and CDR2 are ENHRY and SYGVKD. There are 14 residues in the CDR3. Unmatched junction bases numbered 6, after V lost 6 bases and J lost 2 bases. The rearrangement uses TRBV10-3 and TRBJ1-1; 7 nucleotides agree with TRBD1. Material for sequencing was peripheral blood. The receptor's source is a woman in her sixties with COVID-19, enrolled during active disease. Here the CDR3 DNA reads TGTGCCATCAGGAGGGACAGACAAAACACTGAAGCTTTCTTT. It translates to CAIRRDRQNTEAFF.